This T cell receptor beta chain was obtained from a study of early T cells in non-severe SARS-CoV-2 infection. This clonotype was recorded many times. Using its own MiXCR run on the 5' RACE reads, TCRdb lists one record per CDR3 protein. The sample has about 22,000 distinct CDR3 sequences; 4.5% to 5% are singletons. In germline, CDR1 is GTSNPN, CDR2 SVGIG (reference sequence). This CDR3 comprises 19 residues. Trimming pared 3 bases from V and 0 bases from J, leaving 23 bases between. This receptor was obtained from an adult who was a healthcare worker with PCR-confirmed SARS-CoV-2 infection or an uninfected control (not recorded which). The sample taken for sequencing was whole blood. The chain carries TRBV30 and TRBJ1-4, with D perhaps matching TRBD1 (5 bases). The CDR3 sequence is CAWSSVRTYTSATNEKLFF. Written as DNA, the CDR3 is TGTGCCTGGAGCTCGGTGAGGACATACACATCTGCAACTAATGAAAAACTGTTTTTT. The variable domain in full, completed from reference TRBV30 and TRBJ1-4, reads SQTIHQWPATLVQPVGSPLSLECTVEGTSNPNLYWYRQAAGRGLQLLFYSVGIGQISSEVPQNLSASRPQDRQFILSSKKLLLSDSGFYLCAWSSVRTYTSATNEKLFFGSGTQLSVL.